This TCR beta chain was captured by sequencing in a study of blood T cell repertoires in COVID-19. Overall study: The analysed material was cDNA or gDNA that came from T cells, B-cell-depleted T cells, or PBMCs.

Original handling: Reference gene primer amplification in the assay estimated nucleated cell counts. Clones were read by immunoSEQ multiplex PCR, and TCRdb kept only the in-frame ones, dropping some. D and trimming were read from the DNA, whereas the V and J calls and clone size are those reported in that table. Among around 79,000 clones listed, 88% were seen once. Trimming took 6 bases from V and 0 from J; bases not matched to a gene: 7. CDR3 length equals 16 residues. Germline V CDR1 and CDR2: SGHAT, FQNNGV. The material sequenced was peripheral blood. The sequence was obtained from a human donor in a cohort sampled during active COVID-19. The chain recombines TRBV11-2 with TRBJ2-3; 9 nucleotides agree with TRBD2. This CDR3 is CASSQMGLASTDTQYF. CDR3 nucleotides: TGTGCCAGCAGTCAAATGGGACTAGCTAGCACAGATACGCAGTATTTT.